This T cell receptor beta chain was obtained from a study of cytomegalovirus exposure and HLA in healthy donors. General study findings and limits: When a later analysis compared HLA-associated TCR beta chains with equally common others, the HLA-associated chains turned out to be more clonally expanded and to have lower generation probabilities. Reported results showed that the classifier diagnosed cytomegalovirus status with high specificity and sensitivity. In vitro work confirmed that a few CMV-associated chains recognize CMV antigens.

As for this clone: The antigen is undetermined.

V shed 2 bases and J shed 1 base, with 12 bases lying between them. The CDR3 loop spans 15 amino acids. CDR1 and CDR2 (germline): SGHVS, FQNEAQ. This PCR relied on a set of 60 Vbeta primers and 13 Jbeta primers. Method: immunoSEQ multiplex PCR; TCRdb's copy keeps in-frame clones and lacks some. In the table there are roughly 83,000 clones, 65% to 80% of which are singletons. This chain connects TRBV7-8 to TRBJ2-7; no reliable D call. Sequencing was done on a sample of PBMCs. The clonotype originates from a man between 60 and 70 years old in good health and CMV-seronegative. The CDR3 DNA reads TGTGCCAGCAGCTTAATGCAATCGACATCCTACGAGCAGTACTTC. Encoded protein: CASSLMQSTSYEQYF.